One sample yielded the 3 T cell receptor beta chains listed below, sequenced in a study of blood T cell repertoires in COVID-19 (dated by TCRdb to between 2020 and 2021). Library method: the immunoSEQ multiplex PCR assay. Entries here come from immuneACCESS through TCRdb and include only in-frame sequences with V and J called. Some clones fail to appear in such tables; in the studies checked, an unresolved V gene covers under half of the shortfall, and the cause of the remainder is unknown. In all, the sample holds around 94,000 clones, and 91% of those were seen once. Roughly 4.2% of the sample goes to the ten largest clones. The sequencing input was peripheral blood. The receptors stem from a man aged 18 to 30 with acute or convalescent COVID-19.

The chain is built from TRBV7-9 and TRBJ2-7; 9 positions agree with TRBD2. CDR1 and CDR2 (germline): SEHNR, FQNEAQ (reference sequence). The CDR3 length is 13 residues. V was pared by 6 bases and J by 2 bases, with 2 bases of the junction left unmatched. CDR3: CASSSSGTYEQYF. CDR3 sequence (DNA): TGTGCCAGCAGTTCTAGCGGGACCTACGAGCAGTACTTC.

V and J are TRBV10-2 and TRBJ2-3; maybe TRBD1 (5 bases). V was pared by 2 bases and J by 3 bases, with 9 bases between. The CDR3 is 14 amino acids. From germline, CDR1 is WSHSY and CDR2 SAAADI. This CDR3 is CASSEVGRTDTQYF. In DNA form, the CDR3 reads TGCGCCAGCAGTGAGGTGGGGCGGACAGATACGCAGTATTTT.

The CDR3 DNA reads TGTGCCAGCAGCCCTGGGCGGGGGGCATTAACAGATACGCAGTATTTT. Amino acid sequence: CASSPGRGALTDTQYF. This chain links TRBV14 with TRBJ2-3; 8 nucleotides align to TRBD2. In germline, CDR1 is SGHDN, CDR2 FVKESK. V was pared by 4 bases and J by 3 bases, with 9 bases of the junction left unmatched. This CDR3 has 16 amino acids.